One and the same sample provided the 10 T cell receptor beta chains below, sequenced in a study of blood T cell repertoires in COVID-19. The method was immunoSEQ multiplex PCR; TCRdb's version includes in-frame clones alone and lacks a portion of them. The table records 58,000 or so clones, 70% to 90% of them present only once. Specimen: peripheral blood. The receptor set was obtained from a woman in her 70s with active COVID-19.

This clone occurred once. The J gene is TRBJ2-7, the V gene TRBV30; maybe TRBD2 (6 bases). V dropped 0 bases and J dropped 4 bases, with 13 bases sitting between them. The CDR3 runs 14 residues. The germline V gene has CDR1 GTSNPN and CDR2 SVGIG (reference sequence). The CDR3 region is CAWSVGAGRYEQYF. CDR3 coding DNA: TGTGCCTGGAGTGTAGGGGCGGGAAGGTACGAGCAGTACTTC.

The chain joins TRBV25-1 to TRBJ2-1; tentative D call: TRBD1 (6 bases). This CDR3 region has 14 residues. V was pared by 7 bases and J by 7 bases, with 17 bases between. Germline CDR1 is MGHDK and CDR2 is SYGVNS. CDR3 sequence (DNA): TGTGCCAGCACCCGACCGGGACAAGGGAATGAGCAGTTCTTC. Its translation: CASTRPGQGNEQFF.

This clone was seen only once. J is TRBJ2-3 and V is TRBV5-4, with TRBD2 matching 14 bases. CDR1 SGHNT and CDR2 YYREEE come from the germline V gene (reference sequence). The trim removed 1 base at V and 1 base at J, leaving 11 bases unmatched. This CDR3 comprises 20 residues. The CDR3 coding sequence is TGTGCCAGCAGCTTGCCCGGGACTAGCGGGAGACGGTGGGGCACAGATACGCAGTATTTT. Translated, it gives CASSLPGTSGRRWGTDTQYF. The full variable domain, completed using reference TRBV5-4 and TRBJ2-3, is ETGVTQSPTHLIKTRGQQVTLRCSSQSGHNTVSWYQQALGQGPQFIFQYYREEENGRGNFPPRFSGLQFPNYSSELNVNALELDDSALYLCASSLPGTSGRRWGTDTQYFGPGTRLTVL.

This sequence joins TRBV6-5 and TRBJ1-1; 7 positions match TRBD1. The CDR3 sequence is 14 residues long. Germline CDR1 is MNHEY and CDR2 is SVGAGI. V dropped 6 bases and J dropped 4; count of bases not matched to a gene: 8. DNA of the CDR3: TGTGCCAGCAGCAAGACCGGGACAGCCACTGAAGCTTTCTTT. Its protein is CASSKTGTATEAFF.

The rearrangement links TRBV28 to TRBJ1-2, with 8 positions matching TRBD1. Germline CDR1 and CDR2: MDHEN and SYDVKM. V shed 7 bases, J shed 2 bases, and the junction held 6 bases outside the gene matches. The CDR3 runs 14 residues. The CDR3 nucleotides are TGTGCCAGCAAGTTTTCAGGGGGCAACTATGGCTACACCTTC. Translating it yields CASKFSGGNYGYTF.

This sequence joins TRBV9 and TRBJ2-1; possible D gene TRBD2, 6 bases. V lost 1 base to trimming and J lost 10 bases, with 18 bases between them. CDR1 and CDR2 (germline): SGDLS, YYNGEE. The CDR3 is made up of 15 amino acids. The CDR3, as DNA: TGTGCCAGCAGCGTAAGTCTAGGAGGGCCGATCGAGCAGTTCTTC. Translation: CASSVSLGGPIEQFF.

This chain joins TRBV9 and TRBJ2-7; 8 bases are a match to TRBD2. The J segment lost 3 bases and the V segment lost 0 bases, leaving 5 bases of the junction unmatched. Germline V gives CDR1 SGDLS, CDR2 YYNGEE. CDR3 size: 15 residues. The CDR3 region has the DNA TGTGCCAGCAGCGTAGCGAGCGGGGGCTTCTACGAGCAGTACTTC. Its protein product is CASSVASGGFYEQYF.

The rearrangement joins TRBV27 to TRBJ2-2; TRBD2 might be the D (5 bases). CDR3 length equals 13 residues. CDR1 MNHEY and CDR2 SMNVEV come from the germline V gene (reference sequence). The V end was cut by 3 bases, the J end by 6 bases, with 8 bases between. The CDR3 DNA reads TGTGCCAGCAGTTTTTGGGAGCCCGGGGAGCTGTTTTTT. Amino acids: CASSFWEPGELFF.

A word on this clone: Compared with germline, one end of the junction differs, possibly owing to a read error. The gene calls are TRBV7-7 and TRBJ2-1; D is unclear. The germline V gene has CDR1 SSHAT and CDR2 FNYEAQ (reference sequence). The CDR3 length is 14 residues. The CDR3 DNA reads TGTGCTAGCAGTCTCCTGTTCCCCGGCAATGAGCAGTTCTTC. This sequence encodes CASSLLFPGNEQFF.

The DNA for the CDR3 is TGCGCCACCGGACTAGCGGGGGCCACAGATACGCAGTATTTT. Translating it yields CATGLAGATDTQYF. This chain links TRBV5-1 with TRBJ2-3, with 13 bases that match TRBD2. CDR1 is SGHRS and CDR2 is YFSETQ in the germline V gene. J was trimmed by 2 bases and V by 9 bases; bases with no gene match: 3. The CDR3 contains 14 residues. The full variable domain, with the rest looked up from reference TRBV5-1 and TRBJ2-3, is KAGVTQTPRYLIKTRGQQVTLSCSPISGHRSVSWYQQTPGQGLQFLFEYFSETQRNKGNFPGRFSGRQFSNSRSEMNVSTLELGDSALYLCATGLAGATDTQYFGPGTRLTVL.